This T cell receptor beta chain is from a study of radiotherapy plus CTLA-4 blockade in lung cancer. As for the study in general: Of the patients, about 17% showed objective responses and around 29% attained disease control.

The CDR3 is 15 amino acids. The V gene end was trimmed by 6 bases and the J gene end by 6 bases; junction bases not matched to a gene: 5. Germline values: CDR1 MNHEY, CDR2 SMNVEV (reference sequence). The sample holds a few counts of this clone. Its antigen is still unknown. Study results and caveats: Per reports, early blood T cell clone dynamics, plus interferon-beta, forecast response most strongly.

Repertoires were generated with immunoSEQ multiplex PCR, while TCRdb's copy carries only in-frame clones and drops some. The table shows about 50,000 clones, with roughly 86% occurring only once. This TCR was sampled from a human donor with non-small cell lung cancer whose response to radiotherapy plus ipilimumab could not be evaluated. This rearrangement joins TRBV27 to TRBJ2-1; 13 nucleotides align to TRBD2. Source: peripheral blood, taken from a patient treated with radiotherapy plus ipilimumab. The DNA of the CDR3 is TGTGCCAGCAGCCAAGGACTAGCGGGAGCCAATGAGCAGTTCTTC. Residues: CASSQGLAGANEQFF.